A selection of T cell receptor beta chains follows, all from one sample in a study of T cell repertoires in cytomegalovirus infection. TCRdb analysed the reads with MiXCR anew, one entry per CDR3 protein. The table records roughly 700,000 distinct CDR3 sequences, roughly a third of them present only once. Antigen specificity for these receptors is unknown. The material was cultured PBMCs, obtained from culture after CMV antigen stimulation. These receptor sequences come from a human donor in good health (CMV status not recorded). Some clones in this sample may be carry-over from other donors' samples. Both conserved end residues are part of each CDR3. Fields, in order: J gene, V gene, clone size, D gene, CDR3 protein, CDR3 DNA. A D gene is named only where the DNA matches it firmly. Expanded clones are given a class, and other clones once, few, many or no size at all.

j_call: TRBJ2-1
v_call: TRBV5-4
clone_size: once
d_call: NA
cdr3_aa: CASSSPGHHNEQFF
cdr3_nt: TGTGCCAGCAGCAGTCCGGGACACCACAATGAGCAGTTCTTC

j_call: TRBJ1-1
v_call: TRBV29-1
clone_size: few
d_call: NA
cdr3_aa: CSAQRGVAEAFF
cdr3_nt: TGCAGCGCCCAAAGGGGGGTTGCTGAAGCTTTCTTT

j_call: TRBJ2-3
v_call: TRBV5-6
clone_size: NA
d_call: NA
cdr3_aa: CASSLGLGKVDTQYF
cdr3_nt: TGTGCCAGCAGCTTGGGTCTAGGAAAGGTGGATACGCAGTATTTT

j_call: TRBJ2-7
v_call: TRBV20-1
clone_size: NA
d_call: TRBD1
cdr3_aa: CSAGTAYEQYF
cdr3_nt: TGCAGTGCTGGGACAGCCTACGAGCAGTACTTC

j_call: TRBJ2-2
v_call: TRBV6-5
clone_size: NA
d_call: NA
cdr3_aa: CASSYLGSTGELFF
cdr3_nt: TGTGCCAGCAGTTACTTAGGGAGCACCGGGGAGCTGTTTTTT

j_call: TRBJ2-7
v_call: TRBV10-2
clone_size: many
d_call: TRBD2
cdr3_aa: CATSRGVIAGYEQYF
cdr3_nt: TGCGCCACCTCTAGGGGGGTAATAGCGGGGTACGAGCAGTACTTC

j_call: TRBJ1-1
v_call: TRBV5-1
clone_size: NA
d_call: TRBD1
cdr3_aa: CASSLVQGADTEAFF
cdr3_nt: TGCGCCAGCAGCTTGGTCCAGGGGGCGGACACTGAAGCTTTCTTT

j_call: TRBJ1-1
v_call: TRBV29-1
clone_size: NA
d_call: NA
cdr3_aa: CSVVARGSNTEAFF
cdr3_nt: TGCAGCGTTGTAGCTAGGGGCTCGAACACTGAAGCTTTCTTT

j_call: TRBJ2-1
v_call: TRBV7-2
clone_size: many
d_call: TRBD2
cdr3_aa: CASSPGLALNEQFF
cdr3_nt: TGTGCCAGCAGCCCGGGACTAGCGTTGAATGAGCAGTTCTTC

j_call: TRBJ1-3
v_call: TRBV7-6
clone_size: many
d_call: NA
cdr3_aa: CASSLRTAGNTIYF
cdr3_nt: TGTGCCAGCAGCCTCAGGACTGCTGGAAACACCATATATTTT

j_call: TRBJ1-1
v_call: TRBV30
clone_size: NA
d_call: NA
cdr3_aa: CAWSVSGINTEAFF
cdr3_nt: TGTGCCTGGAGTGTATCCGGGATCAACACTGAAGCTTTCTTT

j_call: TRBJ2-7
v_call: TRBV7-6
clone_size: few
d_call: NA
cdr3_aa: CASSSTGGDAYEQYF
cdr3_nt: TGTGCCAGCAGCTCCACCGGTGGTGATGCCTACGAGCAGTACTTC

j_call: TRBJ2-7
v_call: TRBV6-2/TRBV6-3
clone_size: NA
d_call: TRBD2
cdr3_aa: CASSYSRGSNDEQYF
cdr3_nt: TGTGCCAGCAGTTACAGTCGCGGGAGTAACGACGAGCAGTACTTC

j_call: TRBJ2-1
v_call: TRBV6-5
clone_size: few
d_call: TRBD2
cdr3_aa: CASNQISGVGEQFF
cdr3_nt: TGTGCCAGCAATCAGATTAGCGGGGTGGGTGAGCAGTTCTTC

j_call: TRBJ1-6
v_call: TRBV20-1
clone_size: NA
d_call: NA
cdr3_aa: CSARERGLRSNSPLHF
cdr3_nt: TGCAGTGCTAGGGAACGAGGGCTCAGATCTAATTCACCCCTCCACTTT

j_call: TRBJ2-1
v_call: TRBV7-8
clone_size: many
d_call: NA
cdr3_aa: CASSTGTRLYNEQFF
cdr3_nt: TGTGCCAGCAGCACCGGGACGCGGCTGTACAATGAGCAGTTCTTC

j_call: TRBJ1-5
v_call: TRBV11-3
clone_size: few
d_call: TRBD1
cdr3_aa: CASSLSTGCQPQHF
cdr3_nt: TGTGCCAGCAGCTTATCGACAGGGTGTCAGCCCCAGCATTTT

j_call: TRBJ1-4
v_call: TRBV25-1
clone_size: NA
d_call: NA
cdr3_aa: CATKSSAGGHSNEKLFF
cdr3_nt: TGTGCCACTAAGAGTTCGGCCGGCGGTCATTCTAATGAAAAACTGTTTTTT

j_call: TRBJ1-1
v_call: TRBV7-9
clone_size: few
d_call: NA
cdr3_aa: CASSLLTAQLAFF
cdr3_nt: TGTGCCAGCAGCTTACTAACTGCCCAGTTAGCTTTCTTT

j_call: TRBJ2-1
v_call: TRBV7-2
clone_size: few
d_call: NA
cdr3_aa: CASSLETYKDEQFF
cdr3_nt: TGTGCCAGCAGCTTAGAGACGTATAAGGATGAGCAGTTCTTC

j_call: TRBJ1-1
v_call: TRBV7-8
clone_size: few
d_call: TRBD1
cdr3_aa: CASSYSGTGLYTEAFF
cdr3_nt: TGTGCCAGCAGCTACTCCGGGACAGGGCTATACACTGAAGCTTTCTTT

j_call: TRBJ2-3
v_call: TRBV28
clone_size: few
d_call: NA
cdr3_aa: CASRQVDTQYF
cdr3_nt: TGTGCCAGTCGTCAGGTAGATACGCAGTATTTT

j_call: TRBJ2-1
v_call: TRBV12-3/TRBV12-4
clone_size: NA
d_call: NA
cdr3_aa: CASSPTDSYNEQFF
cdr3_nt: TGTGCCAGCAGTCCGACAGACTCCTACAATGAGCAGTTCTTC

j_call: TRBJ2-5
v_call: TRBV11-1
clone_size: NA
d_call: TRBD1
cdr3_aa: CASSDRGHQETQYF
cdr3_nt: TGTGCCAGCAGCGACAGGGGGCACCAAGAGACCCAGTACTTC

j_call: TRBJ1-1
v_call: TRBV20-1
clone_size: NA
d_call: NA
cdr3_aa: CSARGGDRPNTEAFF
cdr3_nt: TGCAGTGCTAGGGGGGGGGACCGCCCGAACACTGAAGCTTTCTTT

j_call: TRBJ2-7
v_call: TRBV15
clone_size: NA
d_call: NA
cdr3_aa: CATSPPDRVPYEQYF
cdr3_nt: TGTGCCACCAGCCCCCCGGACCGAGTACCCTACGAGCAGTACTTC

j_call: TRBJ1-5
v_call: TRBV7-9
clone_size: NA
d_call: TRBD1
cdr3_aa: CASSAARDSGNQPQHF
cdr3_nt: TGTGCCAGCAGCGCGGCCAGGGACAGTGGCAATCAGCCCCAGCATTTT

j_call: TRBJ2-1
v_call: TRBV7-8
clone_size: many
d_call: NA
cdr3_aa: CASSLNSGRQFF
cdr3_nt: TGTGCCAGCAGCTTAAACTCCGGTCGGCAGTTCTTC

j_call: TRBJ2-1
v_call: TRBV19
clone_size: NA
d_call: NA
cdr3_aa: CASSIAQGNEQFF
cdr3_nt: TGTGCCAGTAGTATAGCACAGGGAAATGAGCAGTTCTTC

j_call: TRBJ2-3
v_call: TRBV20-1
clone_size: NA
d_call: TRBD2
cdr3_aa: CSARGTSPEDTQYF
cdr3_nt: TGCAGTGCTAGAGGGACTAGCCCGGAAGATACGCAGTATTTT

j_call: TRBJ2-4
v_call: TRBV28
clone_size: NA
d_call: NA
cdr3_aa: CASSFPALAKNIQYF
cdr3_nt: TGTGCCAGCAGTTTTCCCGCGTTAGCCAAAAACATTCAGTACTTC

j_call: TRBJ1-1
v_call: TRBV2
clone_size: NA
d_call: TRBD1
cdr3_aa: CASTNDRGITEAFF
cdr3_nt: TGTGCCAGCACTAATGACAGGGGGATTACTGAAGCTTTCTTT

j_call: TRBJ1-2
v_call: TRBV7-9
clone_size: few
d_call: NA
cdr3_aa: CASSLVGPALLGYTF
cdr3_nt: TGTGCCAGCAGCTTGGTTGGCCCGGCCTTGCTTGGCTACACCTTC

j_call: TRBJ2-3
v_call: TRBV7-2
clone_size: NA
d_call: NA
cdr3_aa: CASSLRSGYTTDTQYF
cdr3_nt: TGTGCCAGCAGCTTAAGGTCTGGATACACAACAGATACGCAGTATTTT

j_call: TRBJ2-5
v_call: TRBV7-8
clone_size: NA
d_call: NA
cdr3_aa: CASWQGGRETQYF
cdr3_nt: TGTGCCAGCTGGCAGGGGGGTCGAGAGACCCAGTACTTC

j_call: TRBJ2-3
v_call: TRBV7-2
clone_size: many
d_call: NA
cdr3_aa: CASSQGDSTDTQYF
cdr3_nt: TGTGCCAGCAGCCAAGGGGACAGCACAGATACGCAGTATTTT

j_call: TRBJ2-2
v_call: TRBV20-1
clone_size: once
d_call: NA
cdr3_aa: CSAIGPTGGAGELFF
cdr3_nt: TGCAGTGCTATCGGGCCAACCGGAGGGGCCGGGGAGCTGTTTTTT

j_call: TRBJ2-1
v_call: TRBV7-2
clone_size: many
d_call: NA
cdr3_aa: CASSSSPSAYEFF
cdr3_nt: TGTGCCAGCAGCTCAAGTCCTAGCGCCTACGAGTTCTTC

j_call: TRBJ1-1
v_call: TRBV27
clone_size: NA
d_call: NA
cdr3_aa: CASRPLGGPEAFF
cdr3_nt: TGTGCCAGCCGCCCTTTGGGAGGGCCTGAAGCTTTCTTT

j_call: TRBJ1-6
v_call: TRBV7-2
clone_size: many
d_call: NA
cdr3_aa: CASSLGVAYNSPLHF
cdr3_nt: TGTGCCAGCAGCTTAGGGGTAGCTTACAATTCACCCCTCCACTTT

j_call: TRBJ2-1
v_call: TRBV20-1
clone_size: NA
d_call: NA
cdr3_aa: CSANTAYNEQFF
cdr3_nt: TGCAGTGCTAACACAGCCTACAATGAGCAGTTCTTC

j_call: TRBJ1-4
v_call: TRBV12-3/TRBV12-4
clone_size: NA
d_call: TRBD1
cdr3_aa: CASRGTGRDEKLFF
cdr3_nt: TGTGCCAGCAGAGGGACAGGGAGGGATGAAAAACTGTTTTTT

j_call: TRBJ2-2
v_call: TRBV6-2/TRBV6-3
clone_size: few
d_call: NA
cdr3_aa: CASKRGGFTGELFF
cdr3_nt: TGTGCCAGCAAAAGGGGGGGCTTCACCGGGGAGCTGTTTTTT

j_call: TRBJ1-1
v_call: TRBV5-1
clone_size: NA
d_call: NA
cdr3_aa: CASSLAVGNTEAFF
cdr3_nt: TGCGCCAGCAGCTTGGCGGTAGGGAACACTGAAGCTTTCTTT

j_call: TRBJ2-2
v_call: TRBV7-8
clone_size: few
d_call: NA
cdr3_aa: CASSRDLGGELFF
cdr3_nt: TGTGCCAGCAGCCGAGACTTAGGGGGGGAGCTGTTTTTT

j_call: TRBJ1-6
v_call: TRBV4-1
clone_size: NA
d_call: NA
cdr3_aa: CASSQESPAATAPLHF
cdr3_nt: TGCGCCAGCAGCCAAGAAAGTCCGGCGGCCACGGCGCCCCTCCACTTT

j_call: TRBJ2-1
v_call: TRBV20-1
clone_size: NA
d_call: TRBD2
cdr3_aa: CSALTTGGDYNEQFF
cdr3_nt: TGCAGTGCTTTAACAACGGGGGGGGACTACAATGAGCAGTTCTTC

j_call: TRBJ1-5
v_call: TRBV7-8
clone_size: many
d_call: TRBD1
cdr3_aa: CASSLDGTGVNQPQHF
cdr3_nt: TGTGCCAGCAGCTTAGATGGGACAGGGGTGAATCAGCCCCAGCATTTT

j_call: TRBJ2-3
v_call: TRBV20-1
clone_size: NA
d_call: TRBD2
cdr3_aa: CSAQSRGGLSTDTQYF
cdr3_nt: TGCAGTGCCCAGAGTCGGGGGGGGCTTAGCACAGATACGCAGTATTTT

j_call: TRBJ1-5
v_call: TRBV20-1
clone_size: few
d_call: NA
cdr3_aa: CSALEYSNQPQHF
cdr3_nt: TGCAGTGCGCTGGAGTATAGCAATCAGCCCCAGCATTTT

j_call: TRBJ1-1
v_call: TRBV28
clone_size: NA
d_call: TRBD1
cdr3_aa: CASRPEQGENSEAFF
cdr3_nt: TGTGCCAGCAGGCCGGAACAGGGGGAGAACAGTGAAGCTTTCTTT

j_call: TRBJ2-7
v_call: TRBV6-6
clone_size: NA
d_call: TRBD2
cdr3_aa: CASSTGGGREQYF
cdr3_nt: TGTGCCAGCAGTACCGGGGGGGGTAGGGAGCAGTACTTC